Listed below are T cell receptor beta chains from one sample, sequenced in a study of CD8 T cells in ankylosing spondylitis. A single record per CDR3 protein comes from TCRdb applying MiXCR to the 5' RACE reads. Here the sample spans hundreds of thousands of distinct CDR3 sequences, 10% to 15% being singletons. Input material: blood, either unsorted or a sorted T cell fraction (not recorded which). These receptors originate from a male donor with ankylosing spondylitis. Each CDR3 is given without its conserved first and last residue. Clone size is not always given. Where it is, it says once, few, many or a class for expanded clones.

>few|TRBV18|13|TRBJ2-2
ASSPPAGDTGELF
>-|TRBV20-1|11|TRBJ1-5
SALGQANQPQH
>many|TRBV5-1|11|TRBJ2-1
ASSLLEGNEQF
>many|TRBV20-1|15|TRBJ2-1
SARVSTSGRAYNEQF
>few|TRBV3-1|12|TRBJ1-6
ASRRQGGNSPLH
>-|TRBV5-4|11|TRBJ2-5
ASSGPIQETQY
>-|TRBV29-1|10|TRBJ2-2
SVETVGGELF
>many|TRBV6-5|14|TRBJ2-3
ASSYSWGGGTDTQY
>-|TRBV28|14|TRBJ2-5
ASSWTGQTRGGTQY
>-|TRBV4-2|12|TRBJ2-3
ASSQGHLTDTQY
>few|TRBV7-2|10|TRBJ1-2
ASSLMGVGYT
>-|TRBV11-2|13|TRBJ2-1
ASSTWGEAYNEQF
>many|TRBV7-2|13|TRBJ1-6
ASSLAGQEISPLH
>many|TRBV29-1|10|TRBJ2-1
SALQGENEQF
>-|TRBV6-1|12|TRBJ2-2
ASSPPGGAGELF
>-|TRBV15|12|TRBJ2-1
ATSRGGTSNEQF
>few|TRBV29-1|9|TRBJ2-1
SVEKYNEQF
>-|TRBV27|12|TRBJ1-2
ASSLLQAPYGYT
>-|TRBV6-6|11|TRBJ1-6
ARSRDRVSPLH
>few|TRBV10-3|12|TRBJ1-1
AISERDRDTEAF
>few|TRBV25-1|14|TRBJ1-2
ASRSTVGGVDYGYT
>once|TRBV20-1|10|TRBJ2-7
SARGMIYEQY
>few|TRBV5-1|13|TRBJ2-5
ASSSSGRPEETQY
>few|TRBV14|11|TRBJ2-4
ASSQASAYIQY
>-|TRBV7-9|11|TRBJ1-2
ASSLGRDSGYT
>few|TRBV6-1|9|TRBJ1-6
ASRDHSPLH
>few|TRBV20-1|13|TRBJ2-1
SADLSGRAYNEQF
>few|TRBV4-2|12|TRBJ1-2
ASSQDRTVYGYT
>few|TRBV24-1|14|TRBJ2-2
ATSELAIRNTGELF
>few|TRBV6-5|13|TRBJ2-3
ASSYSSQLSDTQY
>few|TRBV29-1|13|TRBJ2-1
SVESSGSSYNEQF
>many|TRBV5-1|11|TRBJ2-3
ASSSGREDTQY
>once|TRBV5-1|14|TRBJ2-3
ASSTRTSGIADTQY
>-|TRBV20-1|13|TRBJ2-5
TPSRRLFSQETQY
>-|TRBV9|13|TRBJ2-7
ASSVVPGASYEQY